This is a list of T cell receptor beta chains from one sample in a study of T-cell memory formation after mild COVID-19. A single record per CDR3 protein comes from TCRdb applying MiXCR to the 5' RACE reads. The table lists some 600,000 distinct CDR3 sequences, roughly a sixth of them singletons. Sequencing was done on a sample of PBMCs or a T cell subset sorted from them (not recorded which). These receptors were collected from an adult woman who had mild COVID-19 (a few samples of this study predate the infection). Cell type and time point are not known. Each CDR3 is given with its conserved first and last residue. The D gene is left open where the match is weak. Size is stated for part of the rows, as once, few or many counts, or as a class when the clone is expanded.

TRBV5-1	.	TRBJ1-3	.	TGCGCCAGCAGCCAAGGGACGCGAGGAAACACCATATATTTT	CASSQGTRGNTIYF
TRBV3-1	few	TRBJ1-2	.	TGTGCCAGCAGCCCACGACAGTTTAACTATGGCTACACCTTC	CASSPRQFNYGYTF
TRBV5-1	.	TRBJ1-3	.	TGCGCCAGCAGCACGGGGACTTCGACTGGAAACACCATATATTTT	CASSTGTSTGNTIYF
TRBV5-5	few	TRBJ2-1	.	TGTGCCAGCAGCCGCGCGACAGTAGGGAAGAATGAGCAGTTCTTC	CASSRATVGKNEQFF
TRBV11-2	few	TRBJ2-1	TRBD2	TGTGCCAGCAGCTTAGATGACTTGGCGGGGGAGCGGTACAATGAGCAGTTCTTC	CASSLDDLAGERYNEQFF
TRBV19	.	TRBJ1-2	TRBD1	TGTGCCAGTATCCCCACCGGGACAGCTAACTATGGCTACACCTTC	CASIPTGTANYGYTF
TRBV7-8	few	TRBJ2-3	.	TGTGCCAGCAGCTTTCCCAGCCACACAGATACGCAGTATTTT	CASSFPSHTDTQYF
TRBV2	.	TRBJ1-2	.	TGTGCCAGCAGTGAAGCGCCTGATGTATATGGCTACACCTTC	CASSEAPDVYGYTF
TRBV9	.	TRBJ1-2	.	TGTGCCAGCAGGGATCTTACTCCCTATGGCTACACCTTC	CASRDLTPYGYTF
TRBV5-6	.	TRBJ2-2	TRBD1	TGTGCCAGCAGCCTCCCCGGGACAGGGGAGGCCGGGGAGCTGTTTTTT	CASSLPGTGEAGELFF
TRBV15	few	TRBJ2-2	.	TGTGCCACTAAAAGTGCCTGGAACACCGGGGAGCTGTTTTTT	CATKSAWNTGELFF
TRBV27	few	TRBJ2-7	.	TGTGCCAGCAGTTTATTCCCGGCGGGGGAGCAGTACTTC	CASSLFPAGEQYF
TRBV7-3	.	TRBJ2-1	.	TGTGCCAGCAGCGCCCCTGGGGGTGAGCAGTTCTTC	CASSAPGGEQFF
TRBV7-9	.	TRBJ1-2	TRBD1	TGTGCCAGCAGCCCCCCGCCGGGACAGTACTACACCTTC	CASSPPPGQYYTF
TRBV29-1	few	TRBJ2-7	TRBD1	TGCAGCGTTACCGGGACAGGACCCTACGAGCAGTACTTC	CSVTGTGPYEQYF
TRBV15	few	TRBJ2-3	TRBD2	TGTGCCACCAGCAGGAGCGGGAGCGCAGATACGCAGTATTTT	CATSRSGSADTQYF